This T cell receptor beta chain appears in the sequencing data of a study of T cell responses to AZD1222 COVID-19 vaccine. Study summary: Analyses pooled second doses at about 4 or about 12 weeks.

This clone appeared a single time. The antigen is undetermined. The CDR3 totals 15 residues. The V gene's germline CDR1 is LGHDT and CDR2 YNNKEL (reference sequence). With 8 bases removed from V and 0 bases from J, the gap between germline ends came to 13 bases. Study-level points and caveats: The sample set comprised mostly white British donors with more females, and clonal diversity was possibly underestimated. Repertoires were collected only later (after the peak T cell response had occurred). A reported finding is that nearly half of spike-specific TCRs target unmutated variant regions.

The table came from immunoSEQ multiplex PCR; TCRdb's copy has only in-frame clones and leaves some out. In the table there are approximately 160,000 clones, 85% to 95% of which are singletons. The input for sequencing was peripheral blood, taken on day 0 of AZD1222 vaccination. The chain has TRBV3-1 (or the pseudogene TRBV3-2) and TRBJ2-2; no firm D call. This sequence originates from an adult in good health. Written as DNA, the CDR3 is TGTGCCAGCTGCCGAGGCAGCGCGAACACCGGGGAGCTGTTTTTT. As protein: CASCRGSANTGELFF.